A selection of T cell receptor beta chains follows, all from one sample in a study of blood T cell repertoires in COVID-19. TCRdb keeps only in-frame clones here, not all; method: immunoSEQ multiplex PCR. This sample has 200,000 to 300,000 clones, with approximately 80% found just once. Sequencing input: peripheral blood. These TCRs come from a woman between 18 and 29 years old with acute or convalescent COVID-19. CDR3s include the opening cysteine and the closing phenylalanine or tryptophan. The D gene is left open where the match is weak. Clone size is given for some rows only: seen once, a few or many times, or a class if the clone is expanded.

CDR3 protein | CDR3 DNA | V gene | CDR3 length | clone size | J gene | D gene
CASSSKNTFSNQPQHF | TGTGCCAGCTCCAGTAAAAACACCTTTAGCAATCAGCCCCAGCATTTT | TRBV2 | 16 | . | TRBJ1-5 | .
CATSDLLKLVQDLMNTEAFF | TGTGCCACCAGTGATTTGTTGAAGTTGGTGCAGGATCTAATGAACACTGAAGCTTTCTTT | TRBV24-1 | 20 | . | TRBJ1-1 | .
CASSIRVDEQFF | TGTGCCAGTAGTATACGAGTGGATGAGCAGTTCTTC | TRBV19 | 12 | . | TRBJ2-1 | .
CASSFGTGPRYTEAFF | TGTGCCAGCAGCTTCGGGACAGGGCCTCGATACACTGAAGCTTTCTTT | TRBV5-8 | 16 | . | TRBJ1-1 | TRBD1
CASSVTSGRNTGELFF | TGTGCCAGCAGTGTTACAAGTGGGCGAAACACCGGGGAGCTGTTTTTT | TRBV25-1 | 16 | . | TRBJ2-2 | .
CASSRTGQGSYEQYF | TGTGCCAGTAGTAGGACAGGGCAAGGGTCCTACGAGCAGTACTTC | TRBV19 | 15 | . | TRBJ2-7 | TRBD1
CASSESWLANEKLFF | TGCGCCAGCAGTGAGTCTTGGCTGGCTAATGAAAAACTGTTTTTT | TRBV10-1 | 15 | . | TRBJ1-4 | .
CASSSLTSRPENIQYF | TGTGCCAGCAGTTCGCTGACTAGTCGCCCAGAAAACATTCAGTACTTC | TRBV6-5 | 16 | . | TRBJ2-4 | .
CASSQELSVTGELFF | TGCGCCAGCAGCCAAGAACTAAGTGTCACCGGGGAGCTGTTTTTT | TRBV4-1 | 15 | . | TRBJ2-2 | .
CASSARQGAYEQYF | TGTGCCAGCAGCGCCCGACAGGGGGCCTACGAGCAGTACTTC | TRBV9 | 14 | . | TRBJ2-7 | TRBD1
CASSLTSSEETQYF | TGTGCCAGCAGCTTAACTAGCTCGGAAGAGACCCAGTACTTC | TRBV7-9 | 14 | . | TRBJ2-5 | .
CASSYEVREETQYF | TGTGCCAGCAGTTACGAAGTGAGAGAAGAGACCCAGTACTTC | TRBV6-2/TRBV6-3 | 14 | once | TRBJ2-5 | .
CASSPFSGTGVGEKLFF | TGTGCCAGCAGCCCTTTTTCCGGGACAGGGGTTGGGGAAAAACTGTTTTTT | TRBV7-6 | 17 | . | TRBJ1-4 | TRBD1
CASNLWGLDGRAYNEQFF | TGTGCCAGCAACTTGTGGGGTTTAGACGGGAGAGCCTACAATGAGCAGTTCTTC | TRBV3-1/TRBV3-2 | 18 | . | TRBJ2-1 | .
CASAPGRSYEQYF | TGTGCCAGCGCCCCGGGAAGGTCCTACGAGCAGTACTTC | TRBV27 | 13 | once | TRBJ2-7 | .
CASSSGQIRSGNTIYF | TGTGCCAGCTCCTCGGGACAGATACGCTCTGGAAACACCATATATTTT | TRBV18 | 16 | . | TRBJ1-3 | TRBD1
CASKRPWGTSVAGELFF | TGTGCCAGCAAACGTCCTTGGGGGACTAGCGTGGCCGGGGAGCTGTTTTTT | TRBV27 | 17 | . | TRBJ2-2 | TRBD2
CASRRDSSKKTQYF | TGTGCCAGCAGGAGGGACAGTTCCAAGAAGACCCAGTACTTC | TRBV2 | 14 | . | TRBJ2-5 | TRBD1
CASSFGGESYEQYF | TGTGCCAGCAGTTTCGGGGGGGAATCCTACGAGCAGTACTTC | TRBV28 | 14 | . | TRBJ2-7 | TRBD2
CASSPAQGTYNEQFF | TGTGCCAGCAGCCCAGCACAGGGGACCTACAATGAGCAGTTCTTC | TRBV27 | 15 | . | TRBJ2-1 | TRBD1
CASSTIDRMNTEAFF | TGTGCCAGCAGCACTATTGACAGGATGAACACTGAAGCTTTCTTT | TRBV5-6 | 15 | . | TRBJ1-1 | .
CASSRDRGTEAFF | TGTGCCAGCAGCCGAGACAGGGGCACTGAAGCTTTCTTT | TRBV7-9 | 13 | . | TRBJ1-1 | TRBD1
CASSQEDGHTDTQYF | TGCGCCAGCAGCCAAGAAGACGGACACACAGATACGCAGTATTTT | TRBV4-1 | 15 | . | TRBJ2-3 | .
CASSPPAGTSGSQINTQYF | TGTGCCAGCAGCCCACCGGCCGGGACTAGCGGGAGCCAGATTAATACGCAGTATTTT | TRBV28 | 19 | . | TRBJ2-3 | TRBD2
CASSPTTSGRPMALQEQFF | TGTGCCAGTAGTCCGACGACTAGCGGGAGGCCTATGGCCCTTCAGGAGCAGTTCTTC | TRBV19 | 19 | . | TRBJ2-1 | TRBD2
CASSDNRETQYF | TGTGCCAGCAGCGACAACCGAGAGACCCAGTACTTC | TRBV7-2 | 12 | . | TRBJ2-5 | .
CAWSGQMNTEAFF | TGTGCCTGGAGCGGACAGATGAACACTGAAGCTTTCTTT | TRBV30 | 13 | . | TRBJ1-1 | .
CASSLAPTGSRGYTF | TGTGCCAGCAGCTTAGCCCCAACAGGGAGTCGTGGCTACACCTTC | TRBV7-2 | 15 | . | TRBJ1-2 | .
CASSPQNTGELFF | TGTGCCAGCTCACCCCAAAACACCGGGGAGCTGTTTTTT | TRBV18 | 13 | . | TRBJ2-2 | .
CASSAAGTGGTGELFF | TGCGCCAGCAGCGCCGCCGGGACAGGAGGCACCGGGGAGCTGTTTTTT | TRBV5-1 | 16 | . | TRBJ2-2 | TRBD1
CASSTGGELFF | TGTGCTAGCTCCACGGGGGGGGAGCTGTTTTTT | TRBV12-5 | 11 | . | TRBJ2-2 | .
CASSLTGPPDTGELFF | TGCGCCAGCAGCCTGACAGGGCCCCCGGACACCGGGGAGCTGTTTTTT | TRBV5-1 | 16 | once | TRBJ2-2 | TRBD1
CASTSAVRGMNYEQYF | TGTGCCAGCACCTCTGCCGTTCGGGGTATGAACTACGAGCAGTACTTC | TRBV28 | 16 | . | TRBJ2-7 | .
CASSTTRTSGRAETQYF | TGTGCCAGCAGTACCACCAGGACTAGCGGGAGGGCAGAGACCCAGTACTTC | TRBV2 | 17 | . | TRBJ2-5 | TRBD2
CASSIRAGTGELFF | TGTGCCAGTAGTATCCGAGCGGGAACCGGGGAGCTGTTTTTT | TRBV19 | 14 | . | TRBJ2-2 | TRBD2
CASRTNRGGQNIQYF | TGTGCCAGCAGAACGAACAGGGGAGGTCAAAACATTCAGTACTTC | TRBV6-5 | 15 | . | TRBJ2-4 | .
CASSEGAREQYF | TGCGCCAGCAGCGAGGGAGCTCGCGAGCAGTACTTC | TRBV5-1 | 12 | . | TRBJ2-7 | .
CASSLTSGPAIYEQYF | TGTGCCAGCAGCCTTACAAGCGGGCCCGCCATATACGAGCAGTACTTC | TRBV7-2 | 16 | . | TRBJ2-7 | .
CASSLGGQLAGELFF | TGTGCCAGCAGCTTAGGGGGACAACTAGCCGGGGAGCTGTTTTTT | TRBV7-2 | 15 | . | TRBJ2-2 | .
CASSFSWGTTGHREPQHF | TGTGCCAGCAGCTTTTCGTGGGGGACGACAGGCCACAGGGAGCCCCAGCATTTT | TRBV7-9 | 18 | . | TRBJ1-5 | .
CASSFSTGGQETQYF | TGCGCCAGCAGCTTTTCGACAGGTGGGCAAGAGACCCAGTACTTC | TRBV5-1 | 15 | . | TRBJ2-5 | .
CASSFHSTGELFF | TGTGCCAGCAGCTTCCACTCCACCGGGGAGCTGTTTTTT | TRBV7-2 | 13 | many | TRBJ2-2 | .
CASSPLGNSNQPQHF | TGTGCCAGCTCCCCACTTGGCAATAGCAATCAGCCCCAGCATTTT | TRBV18 | 15 | few | TRBJ1-5 | .
CASSPQRNSYEQYF | TGTGCCAGCAGTCCCCAGCGGAACTCCTACGAGCAGTACTTC | TRBV11-2 | 14 | . | TRBJ2-7 | .
CSYFSPNEQFF | TGCAGTTACTTTAGCCCCAATGAGCAGTTCTTC | TRBV20-1 | 11 | . | TRBJ2-1 | .
CASTSLAGGPDEQYF | TGTGCCAGCACCTCTTTAGCGGGAGGGCCCGACGAGCAGTACTTC | TRBV5-5 | 15 | . | TRBJ2-7 | TRBD2
CASSPRGLAGVEQFF | TGTGCCAGCAGTCCCCGGGGACTAGCGGGAGTAGAACAGTTCTTC | TRBV6-5 | 15 | . | TRBJ2-1 | TRBD2
CATSGNPGTVKDNEQFF | TGTGCCACCAGTGGGAACCCCGGGACAGTAAAAGACAATGAGCAGTTCTTC | TRBV24-1 | 17 | . | TRBJ2-1 | TRBD1